This T cell receptor beta chain is drawn from a study of shared clonotypes between healthy human individuals. General study points: Larger estimated richness was generally recorded for naive subsets relative to memory subsets.

Each subset's genomic DNA was shared equally among a number of immunoSEQ plates. Sorted subsets were amplified in replicate PCRs using 200 ng DNA, tens of thousands of T cell genomes. Authors' data handling: Filtering differed because ImmunoSEQ produced junction-only sequences that carried no quality scores. Using immunoSEQ multiplex PCR, the repertoire was profiled, and TCRdb retains in-frame clones only, with some absent. V, J and clone size are taken as reported in that table, and D and trimming were inferred from the DNA itself. Altogether more than 2,000,000 clones are present, roughly 92% being singletons, with the ten largest covering around 0.14%. With regard to this clone: Its antigen remains unknown.

This receptor was obtained from a man aged 18 to 30 in good health. The material sequenced was naive CD4+ T cells sorted from blood. Documented subset: CD45RA+ positively selected.

In nucleotides, the CDR3 is TGTGCCAGCTTGTTGAGGGGATTAACTGAAGCTTTCTTT. As protein: CASLLRGLTEAFF. The rearrangement links TRBV6-1 to TRBJ1-1; tentative D call: TRBD1 (5 bases). The germline CDR1 and CDR2 sequences are MNHNS and SASEGT. The CDR3 runs 13 residues. V was shortened by 8 bases and J by 5 bases, with 15 bases between the two germline ends.